The present T cell receptor beta chain was sequenced within a study of blood T cell repertoires in COVID-19. Background on the study: Acute and convalescent COVID-19 specimens originated in the United States, Italy and Spain. The analysed material was cDNA or gDNA that came from T cells, B-cell-depleted T cells, or PBMCs.

Repertoires were generated with immunoSEQ multiplex PCR, while TCRdb's copy carries only in-frame clones and drops some. The table includes about 84,000 clones, 83% detected once. Germline values: CDR1 SQVTM, CDR2 ANQGSEA. The CDR3 length is 15 residues. V was shortened by 0 bases and J by 7 bases, with 19 bases between the two germline ends. Sequences were obtained from peripheral blood. This clonotype was sampled from a woman older than 75 with acute or convalescent COVID-19. J is TRBJ2-7 and V is TRBV29-1, with D possibly being TRBD1 (5 bases). CDR3 loop: CSVEDPQGQAREQYF. CDR3 coding DNA: TGCAGCGTTGAAGACCCCCAGGGCCAGGCGAGGGAGCAGTACTTC.